Shown below are 8 T cell receptor beta chains from a single sample sequenced in a study of blood T cell repertoires in COVID-19. The assay was immunoSEQ multiplex PCR, and TCRdb's table has in-frame clones only and misses some. The profile shows 400,000 to 500,000 clones, just over 85% of them singletons. Source material: peripheral blood. The receptor source for this set is a woman in her thirties with active or convalescent COVID-19.

This CDR3 is CASSGRTDSTDTQYF. The CDR3 bases are TGCGCCAGCAGCGGGAGGACCGATAGCACAGATACGCAGTATTTT. The V and J genes are TRBV5-1 and TRBJ2-3, with D possibly matching TRBD2 (6 bases). The CDR3 runs to 15 residues. CDR1 and CDR2 (germline): SGHRS, YFSETQ. The V end lost 4 bases, the J end lost 0 bases, and 12 bases lay between the germline ends.

This clone was recorded a few times. The V and J genes are TRBV19 and TRBJ1-2; TRBD1 matches at 10 bases. The CDR3 runs to 15 residues. V lost 9 bases, J lost 4 bases, and 11 bases stayed unmatched. Germline CDR1 LNHDA, CDR2 SQIVND (reference sequence). CDR3 amino acids: CASISPGQGIYGYTF. In DNA form, the CDR3 reads TGTGCCAGCATCTCGCCGGGACAGGGGATCTATGGCTACACCTTC.

This clone has a single count. This rearrangement joins TRBV11-3 to TRBJ2-5; tentatively, D is TRBD2 (5 bases). CDR1 and CDR2 from the germline V gene are SGHNT and YENEEA. Trimming pared 3 bases from V and 1 base from J, leaving 12 bases between. This CDR3 comprises 15 residues. Here the CDR3 DNA reads TGTGCCAGCAGCTTCCGGGGATCTCCCCAAGAGACCCAGTACTTC. Amino acid sequence: CASSFRGSPQETQYF.

The chain employs TRBV5-4 and TRBJ1-4; the D is unclear. This CDR3 spans 12 amino acids. The V gene's germline CDR1 is SGHNT and CDR2 YYREEE (reference sequence). V gave up 5 bases and J gave up 8 bases, with 10 bases separating them. The CDR3 nucleotides read TGTGCCAGCAGTCAGCCCGGGGAAAAACTGTTTTTT. It specifies CASSQPGEKLFF.

This chain connects TRBV6-5 to TRBJ1-5; no reliable D call. The CDR3 sequence is 15 residues long. Germline lookup yields CDR1 MNHEY and CDR2 SVGAGI. The V end lost 0 bases, the J end lost 0 bases, and 6 bases lay between the germline ends. The CDR3 here is CASSYSIYSNQPQHF. The CDR3 region has the DNA TGTGCCAGCAGTTACTCGATCTATAGCAATCAGCCCCAGCATTTT.

The chain has TRBV6-5 and TRBJ1-2; D may be TRBD1 (6 bases). V gave up 10 bases and J gave up 2 bases, with 8 bases separating them. Germline V lookup: CDR1 MNHEY, CDR2 SVGAGI. The CDR3 consists of 11 residues. Here the CDR3 reads CATTGNYGYTF. CDR3 nucleotide sequence: TGTGCCACCACAGGGAACTATGGCTACACCTTC.

The V call is TRBV10-3, the J call TRBJ2-2; no clear D gene. The V end lost 9 bases, the J end lost 8 bases, and 13 bases lay between the germline ends. CDR1 is ENHRY and CDR2 is SYGVKD in the germline V gene. CDR3 length: 12 residues. DNA for the CDR3: TGTGCCATTAACAAGGCGGCGGGGGAGCTGTTTTTT. Amino acids: CAINKAAGELFF.

This chain joins TRBV10-1 and TRBJ2-2; TRBD2 is a possible D gene (5 bases). The CDR3 has 13 amino acids. Trimming shortened V by 8 bases and J by 6 bases, and 13 bases separated the two germline ends. Germline V gene sequence: CDR1 WNHNN, CDR2 SYGVQD (reference sequence). CDR3 amino acids: CASGWELPGELFF. CDR3 nucleotides: TGCGCCAGCGGTTGGGAGTTGCCCGGGGAGCTGTTTTTT.